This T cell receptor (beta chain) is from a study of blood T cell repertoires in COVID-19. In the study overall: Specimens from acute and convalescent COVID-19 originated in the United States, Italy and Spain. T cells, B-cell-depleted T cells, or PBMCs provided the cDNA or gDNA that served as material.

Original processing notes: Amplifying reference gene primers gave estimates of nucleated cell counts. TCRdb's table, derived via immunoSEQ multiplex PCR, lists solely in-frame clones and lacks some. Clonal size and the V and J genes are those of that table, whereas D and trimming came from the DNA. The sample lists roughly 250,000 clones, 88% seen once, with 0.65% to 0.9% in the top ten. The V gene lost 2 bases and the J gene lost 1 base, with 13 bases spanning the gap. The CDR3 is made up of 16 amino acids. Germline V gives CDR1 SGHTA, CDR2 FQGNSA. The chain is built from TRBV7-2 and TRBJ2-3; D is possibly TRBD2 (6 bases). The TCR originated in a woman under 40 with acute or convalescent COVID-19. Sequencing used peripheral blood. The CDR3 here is CASSLRRGGRTDTQYF. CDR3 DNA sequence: TGTGCCAGCAGCTTACGTCGAGGAGGGCGCACAGATACGCAGTATTTT. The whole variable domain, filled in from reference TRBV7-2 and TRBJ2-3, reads GAGVSQSPSNKVTEKGKDVELRCDPISGHTALYWYRQSLGQGLEFLIYFQGNSAPDKSGLPSDRFSAERTGGSVSTLTIQRTQQEDSAVYLCASSLRRGGRTDTQYFGPGTRLTVL.